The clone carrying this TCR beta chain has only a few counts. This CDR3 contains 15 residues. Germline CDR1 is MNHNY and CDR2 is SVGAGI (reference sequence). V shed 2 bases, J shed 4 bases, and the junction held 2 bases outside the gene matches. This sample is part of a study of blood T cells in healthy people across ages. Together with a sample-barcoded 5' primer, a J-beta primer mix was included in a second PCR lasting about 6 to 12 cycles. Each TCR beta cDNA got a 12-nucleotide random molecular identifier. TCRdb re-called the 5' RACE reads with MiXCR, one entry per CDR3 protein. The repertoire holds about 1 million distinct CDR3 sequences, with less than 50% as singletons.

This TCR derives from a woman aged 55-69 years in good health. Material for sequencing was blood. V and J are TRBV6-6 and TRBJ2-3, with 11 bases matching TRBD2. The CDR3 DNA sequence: TGTGCCAGCAGTTACACTAGCGGGAGCTCAGATACGCAGTATTTT. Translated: CASSYTSGSSDTQYF.